The 26 T cell receptor beta chains reported below all come from one sample, sequenced in a study of lymphopenia after photon versus proton radiotherapy. This table comes from immunoSEQ multiplex PCR, and its TCRdb copy is limited to in-frame clones, with some not included. The sample consists of about 58,000 clones, around 85% of them appearing once. The source was peripheral blood, collected from a patient treated with proton-based radiotherapy. These receptors were collected from a man in his sixties with pancreatic cancer.

This clone was observed a single time. The chain carries TRBV28 and TRBJ1-2; D call uncertain. Germline CDR1 reads MDHEN; CDR2 reads SYDVKM. The CDR3 contains 13 residues. Trimming left V 2 bases short and J 11 bases short, with 15 bases between. The DNA of the CDR3 is TGTGCCAGCAGTTTACTGACCGGGCGAGCTTACACCTTC. Amino acid sequence: CASSLLTGRAYTF.

The chain has TRBV5-1 and TRBJ1-1; tentatively, D is TRBD1 (5 bases). The CDR3 is made up of 16 amino acids. V was shortened by 1 base and J by 2 bases, with 15 bases between the two germline ends. CDR1 is SGHRS, CDR2 YFSETQ, per germline. CDR3 in DNA: TGCGCCAGCAGCTTGTTGGGGCCCAGCGGTAACACTGAAGCTTTCTTT. This translates into CASSLLGPSGNTEAFF. Filled out from reference TRBV5-1 and TRBJ1-1, the complete variable domain reads KAGVTQTPRYLIKTRGQQVTLSCSPISGHRSVSWYQQTPGQGLQFLFEYFSETQRNKGNFPGRFSGRQFSNSRSEMNVSTLELGDSALYLCASSLLGPSGNTEAFFGQGTRLTVV.

This chain links TRBV19 with TRBJ1-5, with D unclear. Trimming pared 6 bases from V and 2 bases from J, leaving 14 bases between. Per the germline V gene, CDR1 is LNHDA and CDR2 is SQIVND (reference sequence). This CDR3 spans 15 amino acids. The CDR3 here is CASSGGGRGNQPQHF. CDR3 DNA sequence: TGTGCCAGTAGCGGAGGCGGGCGAGGCAATCAGCCCCAGCATTTT. The full variable domain, in which reference TRBV19 and TRBJ1-5 provide the parts outside the CDR3, is DGGITQSPKYLFRKEGQNVTLSCEQNLNHDAMYWYRQDPGQGLRLIYYSQIVNDFQKGDIAEGYSVSREKKESFPLTVTSAQKNPTAFYLCASSGGGRGNQPQHFGDGTRLSIL.

The chain recombines TRBV7-9 with TRBJ2-7, with D hard to call. This CDR3 spans 11 amino acids. Trimming left V 6 bases short and J 3 bases short, with 6 bases between. Germline V gives CDR1 SEHNR, CDR2 FQNEAQ (reference sequence). The CDR3 region is CASRLNYEQYF. DNA of the CDR3: TGTGCCAGCAGGCTGAACTACGAGCAGTACTTC.

This chain connects TRBV7-2 to TRBJ2-1, with 7 bases aligning to TRBD2. The V gene end was trimmed by 5 bases and the J gene end by 7 bases; junction bases not matched to a gene: 14. The CDR3 loop spans 16 amino acids. Germline CDR1 SGHTA, CDR2 FQGNSA. The CDR3 nucleotides read TGTGCCAGCAGCCCCTCAGCGGGAAAAAAGGTGAATGAGCAGTTCTTC. Amino acid sequence: CASSPSAGKKVNEQFF. Looking up the rest from reference TRBV7-2 and TRBJ2-1 gives the full variable domain: GAGVSQSPSNKVTEKGKDVELRCDPISGHTALYWYRQSLGQGLEFLIYFQGNSAPDKSGLPSDRFSAERTGGSVSTLTIQRTQQEDSAVYLCASSPSAGKKVNEQFFGPGTRLTVL.

The chain employs TRBV10-2 and TRBJ1-1; TRBD1 matches at 7 bases. The V gene's germline CDR1 is WSHSY and CDR2 SAAADI. The CDR3 totals 16 residues. V dropped 0 bases and J dropped 2; count of bases not matched to a gene: 6. The CDR3 region has the DNA TGCGCCAGCAGTGAGTCGGGACAGCCGATAAACACTGAAGCTTTCTTT. Protein sequence: CASSESGQPINTEAFF.

This clone was counted a single time. V and J are TRBV28 and TRBJ2-7; D possibly matches TRBD1 or TRBD2 (6 bases each). The CDR3 spans 15 residues. V was shortened by 6 bases and J by 3 bases, with 18 bases between the two germline ends. Germline V CDR1 and CDR2: MDHEN, SYDVKM. CDR3: CASSQGGLDYYEQYF. DNA for the CDR3: TGTGCCAGCAGCCAAGGGGGGCTAGACTACTACGAGCAGTACTTC.

The chain links TRBV28 to TRBJ1-1, with no clear D. From germline, CDR1 is MDHEN and CDR2 SYDVKM. This CDR3 has 13 amino acids. V was pared by 1 base and J by 8 bases, with 11 bases between. CDR3 amino acids: CASSLSAGREAFF. CDR3 coding DNA: TGTGCCAGCAGTTTATCGGCTGGGAGGGAAGCTTTCTTT.

This clone has more than one count but fewer than ten. The chain recombines TRBV4-2 with TRBJ1-2, with 7 bases aligning to TRBD1. The CDR3 has 15 residues. The V gene end was trimmed by 1 base and the J gene end by 7 bases; junction bases not matched to a gene: 9. Germline lookup yields CDR1 LGHNA and CDR2 YNFKEQ. Here the CDR3 DNA reads TGTGCCAGCAGCCAAGGGGCAGGGGGGGGCTCTGGCTACACCTTC. Translation gives CASSQGAGGGSGYTF.

The rearrangement joins TRBV2 to TRBJ2-3, with TRBD2 identical over 9 bases. The J segment lost 3 bases and the V segment lost 3 bases, leaving 1 base of the junction unmatched. Germline loops: CDR1 SNHLY, CDR2 FYNNEI. The CDR3 runs to 14 residues. The DNA for the CDR3 is TGTGCCAGCAGTGATGGACTAGCGACAGATACGCAGTATTTT. Its translation is CASSDGLATDTQYF.

The rearrangement joins TRBV7-9 to TRBJ1-6; D is unclear. The V gene's germline CDR1 is SEHNR and CDR2 FQNEAQ (reference sequence). The CDR3 has 12 amino acids. V lost 5 bases to trimming and J lost 10 bases, with 9 bases between them. The CDR3: CASSKDLSPLHF. The CDR3 DNA reads TGTGCCAGCAGCAAAGACCTCTCACCCCTCCACTTT. The full variable domain, in which reference TRBV7-9 and TRBJ1-6 provide the parts outside the CDR3, is DTGVSQNPRHKITKRGQNVTFRCDPISEHNRLYWYRQTLGQGPEFLTYFQNEAQLEKSRLLSDRFSAERPKGSFSTLEIQRTEQGDSAMYLCASSKDLSPLHFGNGTRLTVT.

This clone has a handful of counts. The rearrangement uses TRBV4-1 and TRBJ1-3; D perhaps matches TRBD1 (6 bases). The CDR3 has 17 residues. CDR1 MGHRA and CDR2 YSYEKL come from the germline V gene. V lost 4 bases and J 0 bases, leaving 16 bases between the germline ends. CDR3 region: CASSRGGVVLSGNTIYF. DNA of the CDR3: TGCGCCAGCAGCCGGGGGGGCGTAGTCCTCTCTGGAAACACCATATATTTT.

The chain is built from TRBV5-4 and TRBJ1-2; tentatively, D is TRBD1 (6 bases). Germline V gives CDR1 SGHNT, CDR2 YYREEE (reference sequence). This CDR3 comprises 14 residues. V dropped 1 base and J dropped 2 bases, with 9 bases sitting between them. The CDR3 protein is CASSLRQANYGYTF. The CDR3 DNA reads as TGTGCCAGCAGCTTGCGACAGGCCAACTATGGCTACACCTTC.

The V and J genes are TRBV5-1 and TRBJ2-1, with 9 positions matching TRBD2. The CDR3 extends over 16 amino acids. J was trimmed by 4 bases and V by 4 bases; bases with no gene match: 9. Per germline, CDR1 SGHRS and CDR2 YFSETQ. In nucleotides, the CDR3 is TGCGCCAGCAGCACGGGACTAGCCGATCCTTACAATGAGCAGTTCTTC. Protein product: CASSTGLADPYNEQFF.

The chain links TRBV30 to TRBJ2-7; D possibly uses TRBD1 or TRBD2 (5 bases each). The length of the CDR3 is 15 residues. Trimming pared 5 bases from V and 1 base from J, leaving 18 bases between. The V gene's germline CDR1 is GTSNPN and CDR2 SVGIG (reference sequence). CDR3 nucleotide sequence: TGTGCCTGGGGGGGTTCCGGATCCACGTCCTACGAGCAGTACTTC. Translation gives CAWGGSGSTSYEQYF.

The chain links TRBV7-2 to TRBJ2-1; D remains ambiguous. CDR1 and CDR2 (germline): SGHTA, FQGNSA. V shed 1 base and J shed 4 bases, with 11 bases lying between them. The CDR3 consists of 15 residues. CDR3 DNA sequence: TGTGCCAGCAGCTTAGGTCCAAGAACATACAATGAGCAGTTCTTC. Translation gives CASSLGPRTYNEQFF.

This clone has a single count. This chain links TRBV11-2 with TRBJ2-1; TRBD1 is a possible D gene (5 bases). The CDR3 loop spans 13 amino acids. Germline V CDR1 and CDR2: SGHAT, FQNNGV. The V end was cut by 6 bases, the J end by 4 bases, with 10 bases between. The CDR3 here is CASSSQGYNEQFF. CDR3 nucleotides: TGTGCCAGCAGTTCTCAGGGTTACAATGAGCAGTTCTTC.

The count of this clone is one. The rearrangement uses TRBV5-4 and TRBJ2-3; TRBD2 aligns across 7 bases. The CDR3 is 15 amino acids. V lost 9 bases, J lost 1 base, and 11 bases stayed unmatched. From germline, CDR1 is SGHNT and CDR2 YYREEE (reference sequence). The CDR3 DNA reads TGTGCCACATATGAGGGAGGGCTCGGCACAGATACGCAGTATTTT. It encodes CATYEGGLGTDTQYF.

The chain couples TRBV7-8 to TRBJ2-3; the match to TRBD2 covers 10 bases. The J segment lost 7 bases and the V segment lost 2 bases, leaving 6 bases of the junction unmatched. The germline CDR1 and CDR2 sequences are SGHVS and FQNEAQ. This CDR3 has 15 residues. The CDR3 loop is CASSLSSGSYNTQYF. The CDR3 nucleotides are TGTGCCAGCAGCTTATCTAGCGGGAGTTATAATACGCAGTATTTT.

The rearrangement links TRBV5-1 to TRBJ2-2; TRBD1 aligns across 7 bases. Germline-derived CDR1 and CDR2 are SGHRS and YFSETQ. This CDR3 region has 14 residues. V was pared by 4 bases and J by 2 bases, with 2 bases of the junction left unmatched. In DNA, the CDR3 is TGCGCCAGCAGCCAGGGGGATAACACCGGGGAGCTGTTTTTT. This gives the protein CASSQGDNTGELFF.

J is TRBJ2-5 and V is TRBV7-2; D could derive from TRBD1 or TRBD2 (5 bases each). This CDR3 region has 13 residues. V was shortened by 5 bases and J by 4 bases, with 11 bases between the two germline ends. Germline V gene lookup returns CDR1 SGHTA and CDR2 FQGNSA. The DNA for the CDR3 is TGTGCCAGCAGCCCCGGGACGTTAGAGACCCAGTACTTC. Translated, it gives CASSPGTLETQYF.

The chain recombines TRBV9 with TRBJ1-1; weak D call: TRBD1 (6 bases). Germline CDR1 reads SGDLS; CDR2 reads YYNGEE. The V end was cut by 4 bases, the J end by 1 base, with 14 bases between. There are 15 residues in the CDR3. CDR3 region: CASSRSRDKNTEAFF. CDR3 DNA sequence: TGTGCCAGCAGCCGTAGTCGGGACAAGAACACTGAAGCTTTCTTT.

The chain joins TRBV7-2 to TRBJ2-7; 7 nucleotides align to TRBD2. CDR1 is SGHTA and CDR2 is FQGNSA in the germline V gene. CDR3 length equals 16 residues. V dropped 2 bases and J dropped 1; count of bases not matched to a gene: 8. The CDR3, as DNA: TGTGCCAGCAGCTTAAGTGTCGCTAGCGGATCCTACGAGCAGTACTTC. This encodes CASSLSVASGSYEQYF.

The chain links TRBV19 to TRBJ2-5; D is ambiguous. CDR1 and CDR2 from the germline V gene are LNHDA and SQIVND (reference sequence). Trimming took off 1 base at V and 1 base at J, with 10 bases between the two ends. The CDR3 consists of 15 residues. This CDR3 reads CASSIGTQTQETQYF. In DNA form, the CDR3 reads TGTGCCAGTAGTATAGGTACACAAACCCAAGAGACCCAGTACTTC. Supplemented by reference TRBV19 and TRBJ2-5, the full variable domain reads DGGITQSPKYLFRKEGQNVTLSCEQNLNHDAMYWYRQDPGQGLRLIYYSQIVNDFQKGDIAEGYSVSREKKESFPLTVTSAQKNPTAFYLCASSIGTQTQETQYFGPGTRLLVL.

V gene TRBV5-1 combines with J gene TRBJ2-5; 8 bases are a match to TRBD1. This CDR3 is 13 amino acids long. The ends lost 4 bases at V and 7 bases at J; junction bases unmatched: 6. Germline CDR1 SGHRS, CDR2 YFSETQ. The CDR3, as DNA: TGCGCCAGCAGCCTAGGACAGGGTGCGACCCAGTACTTC. This translates into CASSLGQGATQYF. Combining the CDR3 with reference TRBV5-1 and TRBJ2-5 gives the whole variable domain KAGVTQTPRYLIKTRGQQVTLSCSPISGHRSVSWYQQTPGQGLQFLFEYFSETQRNKGNFPGRFSGRQFSNSRSEMNVSTLELGDSALYLCASSLGQGATQYFGPGTRLLVL.

This clone was detected a few times. The CDR3 spells CASRRQAGVGTGELFF. CDR3 bases: TGCGCCAGCAGACGGCAAGCGGGAGTAGGAACCGGGGAGCTGTTTTTT. J is TRBJ2-2 and V is TRBV5-1; 8 bases map to TRBD2. CDR1 is SGHRS, CDR2 YFSETQ, per germline. The CDR3 has 16 amino acids. V dropped 5 bases and J dropped 5; count of bases not matched to a gene: 11.